This entry concerns a single TCR beta chain. Its antigen remains unknown. The sample is drawn from a study of T cell responses to AZD1222 COVID-19 vaccine. Trimming shortened V by 0 bases and J by 10 bases, and 19 bases separated the two germline ends. The CDR3 extends over 16 amino acids. Germline lookup yields CDR1 MGHRA and CDR2 YSYEKL. Study-wide points: Regions 160-218 and 743-854 dominated among vaccine-associated CD4 TCRs spanning spike. Sampling captured repertoires only after the peak T cell response. Recipients of AZD1222 seropositive at baseline numbered only five or six.

Assay used: immunoSEQ multiplex PCR; TCRdb lists only in-frame clones, some missing. This sample has 150,000 to 200,000 clones, with 94% found just once. The receptor's source is an adult who received the AZD1222 COVID-19 vaccine. This chain uses TRBV4-1 with TRBJ2-1; the D is unclear. The sample was peripheral blood, taken 28 days after the second AZD1222 dose. The CDR3 DNA reads as TGCGCCAGCAGCCAAGAAAAAATCCGTGGGGTTATGGAGCAGTTCTTC. It specifies CASSQEKIRGVMEQFF.